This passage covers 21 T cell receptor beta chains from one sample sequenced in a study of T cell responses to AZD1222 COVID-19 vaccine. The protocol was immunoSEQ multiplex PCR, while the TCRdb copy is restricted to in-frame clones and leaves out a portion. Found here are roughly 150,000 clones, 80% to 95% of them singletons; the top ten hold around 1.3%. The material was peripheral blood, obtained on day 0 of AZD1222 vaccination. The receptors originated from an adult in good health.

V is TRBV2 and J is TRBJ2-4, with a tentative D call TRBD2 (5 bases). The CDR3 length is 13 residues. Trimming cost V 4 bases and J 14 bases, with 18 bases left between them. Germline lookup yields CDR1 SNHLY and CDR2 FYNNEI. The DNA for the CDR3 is TGTGCCAGCAGTGCCAGTGGTGCGGGTGTGGAGTACTTC. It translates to CASSASGAGVEYF.

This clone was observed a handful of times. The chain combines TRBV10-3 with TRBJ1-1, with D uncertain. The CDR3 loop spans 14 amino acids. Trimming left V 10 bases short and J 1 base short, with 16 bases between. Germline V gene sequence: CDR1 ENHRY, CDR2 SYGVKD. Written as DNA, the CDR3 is TGTGCCACCCAAAGGGAGGGCAGGAACACTGAAGCTTTCTTT. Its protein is CATQREGRNTEAFF.

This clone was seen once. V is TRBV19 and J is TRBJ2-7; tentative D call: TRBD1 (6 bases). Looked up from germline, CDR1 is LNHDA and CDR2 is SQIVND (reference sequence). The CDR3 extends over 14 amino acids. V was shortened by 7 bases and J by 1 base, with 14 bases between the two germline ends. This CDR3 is CASKLGRGSYEQYF. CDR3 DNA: TGTGCCAGTAAATTGGGCAGGGGATCCTACGAGCAGTACTTC.

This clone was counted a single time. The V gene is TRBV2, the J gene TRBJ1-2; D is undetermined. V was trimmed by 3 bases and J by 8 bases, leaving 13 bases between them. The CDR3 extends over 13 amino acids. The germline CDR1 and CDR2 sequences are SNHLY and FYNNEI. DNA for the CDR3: TGTGCCAGCAGTGAGGTTCAGGTCAGGGGCTACACCTTC. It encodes CASSEVQVRGYTF. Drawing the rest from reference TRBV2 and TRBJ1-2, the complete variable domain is EPEVTQTPSHQVTQMGQEVILRCVPISNHLYFYWYRQILGQKVEFLVSFYNNEISEKSEIFDDQFSVERPDGSNFTLKIRSTKLEDSAMYFCASSEVQVRGYTFGSGTRLTVV.

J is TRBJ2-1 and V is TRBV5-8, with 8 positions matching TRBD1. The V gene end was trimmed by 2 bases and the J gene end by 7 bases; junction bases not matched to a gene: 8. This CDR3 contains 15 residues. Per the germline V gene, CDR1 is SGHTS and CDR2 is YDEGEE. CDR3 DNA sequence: TGTGCCAGCAGCTTAATGGGACAGGTCATAAATGAGCAGTTCTTC. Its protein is CASSLMGQVINEQFF.

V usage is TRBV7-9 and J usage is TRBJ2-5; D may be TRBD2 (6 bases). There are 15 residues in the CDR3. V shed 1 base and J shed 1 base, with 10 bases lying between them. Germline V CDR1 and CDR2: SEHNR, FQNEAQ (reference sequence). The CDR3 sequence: CASSLGNGGQETQYF. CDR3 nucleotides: TGTGCCAGCAGCTTAGGGAACGGGGGCCAAGAGACCCAGTACTTC.

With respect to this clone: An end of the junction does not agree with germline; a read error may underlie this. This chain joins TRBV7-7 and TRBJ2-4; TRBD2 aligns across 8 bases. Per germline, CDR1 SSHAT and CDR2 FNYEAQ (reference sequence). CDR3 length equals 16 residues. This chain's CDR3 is CASSLVRGGDKNIQYF. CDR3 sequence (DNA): TGTGCTAGCAGCTTAGTCCGGGGGGGCGACAAAAACATTCAGTACTTC.

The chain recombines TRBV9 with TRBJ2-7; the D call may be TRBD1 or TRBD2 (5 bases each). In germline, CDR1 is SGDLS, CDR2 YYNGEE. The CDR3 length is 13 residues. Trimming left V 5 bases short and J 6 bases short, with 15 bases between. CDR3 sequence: CASSRGQGIEQYF. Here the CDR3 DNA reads TGTGCCAGCAGTCGCGGGCAGGGAATCGAGCAGTACTTC.

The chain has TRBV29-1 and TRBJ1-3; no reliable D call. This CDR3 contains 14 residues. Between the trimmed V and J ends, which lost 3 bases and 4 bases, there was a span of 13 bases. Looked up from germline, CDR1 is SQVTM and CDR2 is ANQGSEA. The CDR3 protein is CSVEKREPGNTIYF. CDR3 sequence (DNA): TGCAGCGTTGAGAAAAGGGAACCAGGAAACACCATATATTTT.

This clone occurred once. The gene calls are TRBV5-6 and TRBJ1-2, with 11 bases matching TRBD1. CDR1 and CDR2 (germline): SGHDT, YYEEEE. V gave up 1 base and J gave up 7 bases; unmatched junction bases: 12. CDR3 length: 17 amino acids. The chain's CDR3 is CASSLLGRTGGFRGYTF. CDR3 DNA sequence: TGTGCCAGCAGCTTGTTAGGGAGGACAGGGGGCTTCCGTGGCTACACCTTC.

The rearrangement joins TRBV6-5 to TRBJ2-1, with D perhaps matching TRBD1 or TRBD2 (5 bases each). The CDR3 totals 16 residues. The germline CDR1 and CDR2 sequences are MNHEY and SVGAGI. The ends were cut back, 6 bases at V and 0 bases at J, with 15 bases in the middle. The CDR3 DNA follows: TGTGCCAGCAGCTACGGGGCGGGTAGCTCCTACAATGAGCAGTTCTTC. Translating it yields CASSYGAGSSYNEQFF.

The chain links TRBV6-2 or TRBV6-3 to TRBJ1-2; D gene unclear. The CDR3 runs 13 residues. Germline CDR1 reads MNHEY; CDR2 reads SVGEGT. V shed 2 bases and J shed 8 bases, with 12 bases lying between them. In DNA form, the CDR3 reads TGTGCCAGCAGTTACGTGAGAACGGGGGGCTACACCTTC. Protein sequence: CASSYVRTGGYTF.

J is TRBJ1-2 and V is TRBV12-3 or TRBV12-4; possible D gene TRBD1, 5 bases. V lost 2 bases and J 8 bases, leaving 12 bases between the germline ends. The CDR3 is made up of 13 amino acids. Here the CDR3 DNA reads TGTGCCAGCAGTTTAATGGGGGTATGGGGCTACACCTTC. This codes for CASSLMGVWGYTF.

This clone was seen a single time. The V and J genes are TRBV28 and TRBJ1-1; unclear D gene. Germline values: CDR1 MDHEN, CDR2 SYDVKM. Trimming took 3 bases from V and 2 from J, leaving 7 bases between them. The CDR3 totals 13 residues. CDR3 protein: CASSFSGNTEAFF. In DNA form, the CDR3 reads TGTGCCAGCAGTTTTTCAGGAAACACTGAAGCTTTCTTT.

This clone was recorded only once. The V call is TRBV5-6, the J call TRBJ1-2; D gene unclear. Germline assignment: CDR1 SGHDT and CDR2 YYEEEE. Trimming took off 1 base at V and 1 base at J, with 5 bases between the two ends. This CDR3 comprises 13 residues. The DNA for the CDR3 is TGTGCCAGCAGCTTGTCGCTTAACTATGGCTACACCTTC. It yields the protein CASSLSLNYGYTF.

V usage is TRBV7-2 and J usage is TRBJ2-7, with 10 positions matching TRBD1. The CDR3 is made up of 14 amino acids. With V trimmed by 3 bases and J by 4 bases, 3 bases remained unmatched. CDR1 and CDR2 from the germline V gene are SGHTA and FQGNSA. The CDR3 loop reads CASSLRTGGYEQYF. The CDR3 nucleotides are TGTGCCAGCAGCTTGCGGACAGGGGGATACGAGCAGTACTTC.

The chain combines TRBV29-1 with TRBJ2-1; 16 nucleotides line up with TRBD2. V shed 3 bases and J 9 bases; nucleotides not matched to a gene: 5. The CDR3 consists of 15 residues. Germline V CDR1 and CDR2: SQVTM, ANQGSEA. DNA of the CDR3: TGCAGCGTTGATAGGGGACTAGCGGGGGGGCTTGAGCAGTTCTTC. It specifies CSVDRGLAGGLEQFF.

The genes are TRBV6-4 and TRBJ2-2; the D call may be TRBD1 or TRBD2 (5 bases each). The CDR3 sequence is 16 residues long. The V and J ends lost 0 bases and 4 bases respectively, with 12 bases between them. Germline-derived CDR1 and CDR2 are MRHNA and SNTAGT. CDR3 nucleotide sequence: TGTGCCAGCAGTGACTCGAGGGGCAGGGCCACCGGGGAGCTGTTTTTT. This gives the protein CASSDSRGRATGELFF.

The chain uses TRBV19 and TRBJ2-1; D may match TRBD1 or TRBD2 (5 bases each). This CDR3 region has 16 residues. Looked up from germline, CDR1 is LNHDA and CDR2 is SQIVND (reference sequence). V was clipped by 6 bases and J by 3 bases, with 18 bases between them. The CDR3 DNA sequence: TGTGCCAGTAGGACAAAGGGGATCCGGGGCTACAATGAGCAGTTCTTC. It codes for CASRTKGIRGYNEQFF.

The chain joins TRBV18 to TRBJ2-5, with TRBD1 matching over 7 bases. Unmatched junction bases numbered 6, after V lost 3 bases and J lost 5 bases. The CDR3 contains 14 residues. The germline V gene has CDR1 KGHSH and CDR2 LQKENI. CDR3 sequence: CASSPDQGVETQYF. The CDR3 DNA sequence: TGTGCCAGCTCACCCGATCAGGGGGTGGAGACCCAGTACTTC.

The CDR3 here is CAWSRTGGNSEQFF. CDR3 DNA: TGTGCCTGGAGCCGGACAGGGGGAAACTCTGAGCAGTTCTTC. The chain joins TRBV30 to TRBJ2-1; 10 bases agree with TRBD1. The germline V gene encodes CDR1 GTSNPN and CDR2 SVGIG (reference sequence). V gave up 3 bases and J gave up 9 bases; unmatched junction bases: 8. The CDR3 loop spans 14 amino acids.